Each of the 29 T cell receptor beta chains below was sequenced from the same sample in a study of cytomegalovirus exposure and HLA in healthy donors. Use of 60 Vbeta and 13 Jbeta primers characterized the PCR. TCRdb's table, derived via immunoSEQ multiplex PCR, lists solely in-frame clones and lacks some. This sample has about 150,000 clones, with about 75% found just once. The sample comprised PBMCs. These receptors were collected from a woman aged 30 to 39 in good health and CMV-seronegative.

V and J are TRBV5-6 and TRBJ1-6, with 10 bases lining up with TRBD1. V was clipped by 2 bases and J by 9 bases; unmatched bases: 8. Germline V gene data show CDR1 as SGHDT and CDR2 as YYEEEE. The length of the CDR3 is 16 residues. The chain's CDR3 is CASSLRDRGTASPLHF. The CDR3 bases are TGTGCCAGCAGCTTAAGGGACAGGGGCACGGCTTCACCCCTCCACTTT.

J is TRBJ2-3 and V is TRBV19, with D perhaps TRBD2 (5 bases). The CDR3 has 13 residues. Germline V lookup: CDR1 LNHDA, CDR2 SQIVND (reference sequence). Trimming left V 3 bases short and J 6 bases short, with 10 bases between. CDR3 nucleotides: TGTGCCAGTAGTATGGTAAAGCGGGATACGCAGTATTTT. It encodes CASSMVKRDTQYF.

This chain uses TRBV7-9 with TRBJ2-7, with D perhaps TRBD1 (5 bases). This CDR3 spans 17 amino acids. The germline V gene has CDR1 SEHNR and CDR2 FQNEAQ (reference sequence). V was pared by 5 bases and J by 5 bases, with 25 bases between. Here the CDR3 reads CASSREPQGVIRHEQYF. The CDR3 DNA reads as TGTGCCAGCAGCCGCGAACCTCAAGGGGTTATTCGCCACGAGCAGTACTTC.

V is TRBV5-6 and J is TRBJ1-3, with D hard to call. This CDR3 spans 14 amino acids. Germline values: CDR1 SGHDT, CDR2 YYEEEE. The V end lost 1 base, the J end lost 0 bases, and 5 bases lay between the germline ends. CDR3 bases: TGTGCCAGCAGCTTGAGAGGCTCTGGAAACACCATATATTTT. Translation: CASSLRGSGNTIYF.

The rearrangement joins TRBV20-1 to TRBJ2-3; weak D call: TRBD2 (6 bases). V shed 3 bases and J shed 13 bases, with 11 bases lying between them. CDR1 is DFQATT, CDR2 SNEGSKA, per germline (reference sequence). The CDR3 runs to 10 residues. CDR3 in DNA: TGCAGTGCTAGCGGGGGAGGAAAGTATTTT. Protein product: CSASGGGKYF.

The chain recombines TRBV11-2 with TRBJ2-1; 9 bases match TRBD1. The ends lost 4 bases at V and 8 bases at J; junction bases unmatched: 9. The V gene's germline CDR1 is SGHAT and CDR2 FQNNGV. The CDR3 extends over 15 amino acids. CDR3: CASSSPRDREYEQFF. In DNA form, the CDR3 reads TGTGCCAGCAGCTCCCCCCGGGACAGGGAATATGAGCAGTTCTTC.

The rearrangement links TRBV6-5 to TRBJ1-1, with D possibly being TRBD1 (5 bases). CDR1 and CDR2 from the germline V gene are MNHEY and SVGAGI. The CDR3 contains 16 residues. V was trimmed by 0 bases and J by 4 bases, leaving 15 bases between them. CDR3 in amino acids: CASSYSSKGWATEAFF. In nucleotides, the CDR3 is TGTGCCAGCAGTTACTCGAGTAAGGGGTGGGCCACTGAAGCTTTCTTT.

The CDR3 region is CASSLAGGFGTEAFF. CDR3 sequence (DNA): TGTGCCAGCAGTTTAGCAGGGGGTTTTGGCACTGAAGCTTTCTTT. The V gene is TRBV6-5, the J gene TRBJ1-1, with TRBD1 matching 7 bases. The CDR3 sequence is 15 residues long. Germline CDR1 MNHEY, CDR2 SVGAGI. Losses at the gene ends were 4 bases for V and 4 bases for J; bases not matched to a gene: 9.

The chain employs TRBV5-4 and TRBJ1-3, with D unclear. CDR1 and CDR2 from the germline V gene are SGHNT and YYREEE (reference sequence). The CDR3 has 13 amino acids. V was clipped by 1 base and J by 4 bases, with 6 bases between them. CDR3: CASSLSPGNTIYF. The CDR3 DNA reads TGTGCCAGCAGCTTGTCCCCGGGAAACACCATATATTTT.

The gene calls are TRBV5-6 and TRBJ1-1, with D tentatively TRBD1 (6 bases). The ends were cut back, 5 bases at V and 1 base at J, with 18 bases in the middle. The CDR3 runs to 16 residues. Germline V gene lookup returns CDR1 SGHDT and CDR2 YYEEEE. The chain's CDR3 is CASSLIPGARNTEAFF. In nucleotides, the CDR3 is TGTGCCAGCAGTCTTATTCCAGGGGCGCGGAACACTGAAGCTTTCTTT. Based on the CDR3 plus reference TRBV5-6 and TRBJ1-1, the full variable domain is DAGVTQSPTHLIKTRGQQVTLRCSPKSGHDTVSWYQQALGQGPQFIFQYYEEEERQRGNFPDRFSGHQFPNYSSELNVNALLLGDSALYLCASSLIPGARNTEAFFGQGTRLTVV.

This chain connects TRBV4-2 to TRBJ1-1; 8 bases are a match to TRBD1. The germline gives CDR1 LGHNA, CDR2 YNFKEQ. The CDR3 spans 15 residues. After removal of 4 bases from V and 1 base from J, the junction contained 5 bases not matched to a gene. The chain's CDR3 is CASSPGTGPNTEAFF. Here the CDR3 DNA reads TGTGCCAGCAGCCCGGGGACAGGCCCGAACACTGAAGCTTTCTTT.

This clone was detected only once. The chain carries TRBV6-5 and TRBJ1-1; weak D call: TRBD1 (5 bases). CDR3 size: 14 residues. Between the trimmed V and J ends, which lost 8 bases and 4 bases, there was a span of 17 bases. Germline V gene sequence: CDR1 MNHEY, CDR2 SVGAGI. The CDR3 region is CASSRGEEGTEAFF. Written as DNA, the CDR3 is TGTGCCAGCTCTCGGGGGGAGGAGGGCACTGAAGCTTTCTTT.

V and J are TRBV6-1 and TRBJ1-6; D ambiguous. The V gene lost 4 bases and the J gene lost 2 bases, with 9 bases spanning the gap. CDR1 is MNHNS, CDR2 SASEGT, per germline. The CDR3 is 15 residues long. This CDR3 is CASSVTFPYNSPLHF. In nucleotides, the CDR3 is TGTGCCAGCAGTGTTACATTCCCCTATAATTCACCCCTCCACTTT.

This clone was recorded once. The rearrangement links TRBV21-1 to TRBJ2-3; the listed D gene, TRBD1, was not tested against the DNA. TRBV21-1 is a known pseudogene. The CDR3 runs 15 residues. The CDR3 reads CASARQGDWVDTQYF. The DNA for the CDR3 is TGTGCCAGCGCGAGACAGGGAGATTGGGTAGATACGCAGTATTTT.

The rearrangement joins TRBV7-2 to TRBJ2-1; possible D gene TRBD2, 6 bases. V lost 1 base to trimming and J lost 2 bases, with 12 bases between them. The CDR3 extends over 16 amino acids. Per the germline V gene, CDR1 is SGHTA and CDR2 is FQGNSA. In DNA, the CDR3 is TGTGCCAGCAGCTTAGATGGGCGGGGAACCTACAATGAGCAGTTCTTC. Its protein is CASSLDGRGTYNEQFF.

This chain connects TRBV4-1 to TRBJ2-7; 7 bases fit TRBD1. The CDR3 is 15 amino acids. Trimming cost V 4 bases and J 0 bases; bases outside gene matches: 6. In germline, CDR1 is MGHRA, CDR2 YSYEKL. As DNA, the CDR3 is TGCGCCAGCAGCCCCTGGACAGGAGGCTCCTACGAGCAGTACTTC. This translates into CASSPWTGGSYEQYF.

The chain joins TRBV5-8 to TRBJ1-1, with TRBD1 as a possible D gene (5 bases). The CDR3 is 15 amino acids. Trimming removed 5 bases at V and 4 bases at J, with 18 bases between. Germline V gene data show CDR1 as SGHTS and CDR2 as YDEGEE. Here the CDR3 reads CASRLLGGGRTEAFF. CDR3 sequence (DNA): TGTGCCAGCAGGCTTCTCGGGGGAGGGCGCACTGAAGCTTTCTTT.

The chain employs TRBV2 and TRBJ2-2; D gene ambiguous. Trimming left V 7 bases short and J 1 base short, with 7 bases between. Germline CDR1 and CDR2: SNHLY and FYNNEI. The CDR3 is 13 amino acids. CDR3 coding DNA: TGTGCCAGCATGCGCCAGAACACCGGGGAGCTGTTTTTT. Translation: CASMRQNTGELFF.

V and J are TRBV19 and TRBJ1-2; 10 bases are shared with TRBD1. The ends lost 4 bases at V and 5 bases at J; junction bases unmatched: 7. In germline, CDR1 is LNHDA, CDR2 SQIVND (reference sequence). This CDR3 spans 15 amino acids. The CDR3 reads CASSTRDRGSYGYTF. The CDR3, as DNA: TGTGCCAGTAGTACCCGGGACAGGGGTTCATATGGCTACACCTTC.

The CDR3 nucleotides read TGTGCCAGCCAAGGGGGCGGCGAGCAGTACTTC. It translates to CASQGGGEQYF. The gene calls are TRBV19 and TRBJ2-7; TRBD1 matches at 7 bases. Germline values: CDR1 LNHDA, CDR2 SQIVND (reference sequence). The CDR3 loop spans 11 amino acids. The J segment lost 6 bases and the V segment lost 9 bases, leaving 5 bases of the junction unmatched.

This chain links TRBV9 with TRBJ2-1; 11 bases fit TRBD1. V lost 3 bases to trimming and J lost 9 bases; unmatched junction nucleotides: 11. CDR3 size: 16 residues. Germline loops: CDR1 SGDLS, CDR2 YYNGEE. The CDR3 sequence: CASSGGGGQGVSEQFF. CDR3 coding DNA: TGTGCCAGCAGCGGGGGAGGGGGACAGGGGGTTAGTGAGCAGTTCTTC.

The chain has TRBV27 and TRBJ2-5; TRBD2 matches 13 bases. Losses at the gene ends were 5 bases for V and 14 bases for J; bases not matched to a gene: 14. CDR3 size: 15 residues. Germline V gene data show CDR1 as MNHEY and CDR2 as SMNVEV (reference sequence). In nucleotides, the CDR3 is TGTGCCAGCAGTCCGAGGGGACTAGCGGGGACACACGATTACTTC. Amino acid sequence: CASSPRGLAGTHDYF.

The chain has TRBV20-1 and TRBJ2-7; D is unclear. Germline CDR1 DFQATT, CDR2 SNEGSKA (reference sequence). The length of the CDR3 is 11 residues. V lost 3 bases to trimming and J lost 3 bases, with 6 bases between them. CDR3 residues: CSARNSYEQYF. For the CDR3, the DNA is TGCAGTGCTAGGAACAGCTACGAGCAGTACTTC.

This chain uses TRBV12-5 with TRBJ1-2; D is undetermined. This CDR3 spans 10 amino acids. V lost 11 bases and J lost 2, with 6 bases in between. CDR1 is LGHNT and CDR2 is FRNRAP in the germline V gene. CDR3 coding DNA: TGTGCTCCGGGGAACTATGGCTACACCTTC. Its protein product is CAPGNYGYTF.

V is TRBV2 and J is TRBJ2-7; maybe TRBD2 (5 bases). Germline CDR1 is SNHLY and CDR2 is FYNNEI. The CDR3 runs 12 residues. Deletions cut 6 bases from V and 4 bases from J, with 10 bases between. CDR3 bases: TGTGCCAGCAGGATCCCGGGGTACGAGCAGTACTTC. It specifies CASRIPGYEQYF.

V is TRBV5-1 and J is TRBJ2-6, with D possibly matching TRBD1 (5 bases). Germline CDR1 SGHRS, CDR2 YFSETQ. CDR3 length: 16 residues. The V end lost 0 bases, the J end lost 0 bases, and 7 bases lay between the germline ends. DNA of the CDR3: TGCGCCAGCAGCTTGGGACAGATCTCTGGGGCCAACGTCCTGACTTTC. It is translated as CASSLGQISGANVLTF.

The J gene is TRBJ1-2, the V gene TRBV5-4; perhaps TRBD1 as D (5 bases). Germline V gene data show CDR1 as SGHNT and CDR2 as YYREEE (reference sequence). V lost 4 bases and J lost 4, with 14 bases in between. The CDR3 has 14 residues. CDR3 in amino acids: CASSAPGGVYGYTF. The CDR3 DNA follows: TGTGCCAGCAGCGCCCCCGGGGGGGTCTATGGCTACACCTTC.

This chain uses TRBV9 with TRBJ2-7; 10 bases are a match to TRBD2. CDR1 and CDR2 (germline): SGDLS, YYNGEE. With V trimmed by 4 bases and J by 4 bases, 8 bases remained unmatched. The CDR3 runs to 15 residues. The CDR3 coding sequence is TGTGCCAGCAGCCACAGCGGGGGGGCCGGGTACGAGCAGTACTTC. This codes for CASSHSGGAGYEQYF.

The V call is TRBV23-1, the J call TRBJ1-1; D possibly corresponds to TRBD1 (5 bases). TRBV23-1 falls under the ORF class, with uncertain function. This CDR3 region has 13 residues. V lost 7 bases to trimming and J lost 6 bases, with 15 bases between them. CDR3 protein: CASTSQGVSEAFF. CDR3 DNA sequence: TGCGCCAGCACTTCCCAAGGGGTCTCTGAAGCTTTCTTT.